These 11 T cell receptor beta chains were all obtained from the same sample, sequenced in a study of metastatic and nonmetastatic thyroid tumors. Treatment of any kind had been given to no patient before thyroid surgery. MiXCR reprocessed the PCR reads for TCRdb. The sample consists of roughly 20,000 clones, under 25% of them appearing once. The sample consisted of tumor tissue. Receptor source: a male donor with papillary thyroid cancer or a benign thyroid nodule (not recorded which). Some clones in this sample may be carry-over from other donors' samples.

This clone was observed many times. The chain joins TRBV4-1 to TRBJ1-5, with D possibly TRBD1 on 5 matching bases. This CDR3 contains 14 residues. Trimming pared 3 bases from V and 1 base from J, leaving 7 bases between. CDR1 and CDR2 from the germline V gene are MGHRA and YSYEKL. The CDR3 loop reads CASSHRQSNQPQHF. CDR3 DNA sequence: TGCGCCAGCAGCCACCGACAGAGCAATCAGCCCCAGCATTTT.

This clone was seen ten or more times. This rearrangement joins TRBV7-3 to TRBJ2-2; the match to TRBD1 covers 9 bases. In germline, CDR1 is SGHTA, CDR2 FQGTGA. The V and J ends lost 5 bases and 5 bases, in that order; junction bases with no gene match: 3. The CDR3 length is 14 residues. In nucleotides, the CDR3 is TGTGCCAGCAGCAGAGACAGGGGGACCGGGGAGCTGTTTTTT. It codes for CASSRDRGTGELFF.

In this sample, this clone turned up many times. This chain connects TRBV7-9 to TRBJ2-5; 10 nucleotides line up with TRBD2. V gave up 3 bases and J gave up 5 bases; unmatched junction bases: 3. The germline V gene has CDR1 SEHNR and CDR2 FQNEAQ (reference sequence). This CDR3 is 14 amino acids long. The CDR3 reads CASSLASGSETQYF. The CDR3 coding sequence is TGTGCCAGCAGCTTGGCTAGCGGGAGTGAGACCCAGTACTTC.

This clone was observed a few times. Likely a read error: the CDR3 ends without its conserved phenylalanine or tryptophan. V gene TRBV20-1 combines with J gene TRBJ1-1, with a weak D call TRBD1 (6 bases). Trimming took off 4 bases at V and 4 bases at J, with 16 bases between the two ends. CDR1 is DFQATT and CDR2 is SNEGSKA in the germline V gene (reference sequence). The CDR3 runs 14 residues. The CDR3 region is CSAIPDSLGTEAFI. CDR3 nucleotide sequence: TGCAGTGCTATACCGGACAGCCTGGGCACTGAAGCTTTCATT.

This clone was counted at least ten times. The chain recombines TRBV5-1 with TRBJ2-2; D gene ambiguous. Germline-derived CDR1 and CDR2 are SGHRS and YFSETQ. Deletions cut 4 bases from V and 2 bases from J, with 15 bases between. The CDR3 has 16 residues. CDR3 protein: CASSPSSQLNTGELFF. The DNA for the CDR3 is TGCGCCAGCAGCCCGTCTTCACAATTAAACACCGGGGAGCTGTTTTTT.

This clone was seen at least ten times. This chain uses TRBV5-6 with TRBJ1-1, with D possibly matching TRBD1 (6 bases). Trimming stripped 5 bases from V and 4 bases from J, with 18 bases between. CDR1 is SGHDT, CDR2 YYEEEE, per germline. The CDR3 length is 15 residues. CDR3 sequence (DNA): TGTGCCAGCAGGACACTCGACAGGTTCCCCACTGAAGCTTTCTTT. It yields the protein CASRTLDRFPTEAFF. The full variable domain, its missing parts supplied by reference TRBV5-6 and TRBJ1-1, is DAGVTQSPTHLIKTRGQQVTLRCSPKSGHDTVSWYQQALGQGPQFIFQYYEEEERQRGNFPDRFSGHQFPNYSSELNVNALLLGDSALYLCASRTLDRFPTEAFFGQGTRLTVV.

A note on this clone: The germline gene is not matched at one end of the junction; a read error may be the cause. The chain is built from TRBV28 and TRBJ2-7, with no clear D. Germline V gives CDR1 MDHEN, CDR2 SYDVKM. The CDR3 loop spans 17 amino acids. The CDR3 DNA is TGTGCCAGCAGTTCGTCACCTATCGACTGGAGCTCCTACGCGCAGTACTTC. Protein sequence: CASSSSPIDWSSYAQYF.

CDR3 coding DNA: TGTGCCAGCAGCTTGTATAATGTGGAGTGGACTGAAGCTTTCTTT. This sequence encodes CASSLYNVEWTEAFF. J is TRBJ1-1 and V is TRBV5-6; no definite D call. Trimming took off 1 base at V and 5 bases at J, with 15 bases between the two ends. Per the germline V gene, CDR1 is SGHDT and CDR2 is YYEEEE. The CDR3 covers 15 residues.

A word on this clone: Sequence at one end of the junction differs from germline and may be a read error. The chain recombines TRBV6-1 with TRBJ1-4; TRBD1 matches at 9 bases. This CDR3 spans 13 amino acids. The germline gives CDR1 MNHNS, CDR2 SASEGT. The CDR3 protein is CANKQRTGEKLFF. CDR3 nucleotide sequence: TGTGCCAACAAACAGAGGACAGGGGAAAAACTTTTTTTT.

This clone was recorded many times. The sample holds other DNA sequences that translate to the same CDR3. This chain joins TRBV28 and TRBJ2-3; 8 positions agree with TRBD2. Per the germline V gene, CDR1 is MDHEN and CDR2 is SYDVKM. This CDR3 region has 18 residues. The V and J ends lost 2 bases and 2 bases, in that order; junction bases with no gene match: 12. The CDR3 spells CASSLITAGGGVTDTQYF. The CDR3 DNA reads TGTGCCAGCAGTTTAATCACGGCGGGAGGTGGGGTCACAGATACGCAGTATTTT.

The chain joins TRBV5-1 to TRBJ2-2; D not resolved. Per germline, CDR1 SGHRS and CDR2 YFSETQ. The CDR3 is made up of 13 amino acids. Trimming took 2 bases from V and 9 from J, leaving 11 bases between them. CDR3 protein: CASSFPNDWELFF. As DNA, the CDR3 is TGCGCCAGCAGCTTCCCGAACGACTGGGAGCTGTTTTTT. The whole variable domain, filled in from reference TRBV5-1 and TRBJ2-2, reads KAGVTQTPRYLIKTRGQQVTLSCSPISGHRSVSWYQQTPGQGLQFLFEYFSETQRNKGNFPGRFSGRQFSNSRSEMNVSTLELGDSALYLCASSFPNDWELFFGEGSRLTVL.